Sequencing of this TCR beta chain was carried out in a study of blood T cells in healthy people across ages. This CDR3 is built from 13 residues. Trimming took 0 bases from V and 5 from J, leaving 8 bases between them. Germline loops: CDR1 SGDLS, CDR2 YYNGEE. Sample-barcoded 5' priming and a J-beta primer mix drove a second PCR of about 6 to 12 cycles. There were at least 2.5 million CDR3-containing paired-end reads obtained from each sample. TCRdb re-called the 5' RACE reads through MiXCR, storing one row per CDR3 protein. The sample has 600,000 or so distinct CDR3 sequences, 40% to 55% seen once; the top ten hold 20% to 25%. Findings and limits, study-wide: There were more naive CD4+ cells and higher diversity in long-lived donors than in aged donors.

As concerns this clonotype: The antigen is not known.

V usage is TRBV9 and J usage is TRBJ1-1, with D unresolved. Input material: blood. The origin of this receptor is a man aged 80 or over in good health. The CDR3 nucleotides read TGTGCCAGCAGCGTAGACCAGAGGACTGAAGCTTTCTTT. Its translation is CASSVDQRTEAFF.